This T cell receptor beta chain was identified in a study of monozygotic twins with inflammatory bowel disease. This CDR3 is built from 14 residues. CDR1 and CDR2 (germline): SQVTM, ANQGSEA. Following a re-call of the 5' RACE reads, TCRdb has one entry per CDR3 protein and lacks DNA. The specimen's table records 170,000 or so distinct CDR3 sequences. This clonotype originated in a human donor with ulcerative colitis or Crohn's disease, or a healthy co-twin of an affected twin (not recorded which). Sequenced: blood. This chain uses TRBV29-1 with TRBJ2-7; TCRdb names TRBD1, which stays unverified in the absence of DNA. The chain's CDR3 is CSALKMGQGGEQYF.